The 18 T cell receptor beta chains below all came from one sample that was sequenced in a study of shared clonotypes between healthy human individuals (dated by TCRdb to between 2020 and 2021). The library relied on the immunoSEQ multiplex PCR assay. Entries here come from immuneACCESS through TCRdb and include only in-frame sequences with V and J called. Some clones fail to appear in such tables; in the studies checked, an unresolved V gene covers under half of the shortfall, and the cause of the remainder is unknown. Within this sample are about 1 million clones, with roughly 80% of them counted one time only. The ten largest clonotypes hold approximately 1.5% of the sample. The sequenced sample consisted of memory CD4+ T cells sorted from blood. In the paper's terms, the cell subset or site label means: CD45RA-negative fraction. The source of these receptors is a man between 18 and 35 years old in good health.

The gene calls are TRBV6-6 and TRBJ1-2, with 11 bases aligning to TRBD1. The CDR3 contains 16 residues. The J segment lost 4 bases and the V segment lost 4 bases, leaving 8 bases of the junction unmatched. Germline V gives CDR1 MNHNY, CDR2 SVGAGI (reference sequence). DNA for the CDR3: TGTGCCAGCAGTTCCGTCCCGGGACAGGGGGGCTATGGCTACACCTTC. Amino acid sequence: CASSSVPGQGGYGYTF.

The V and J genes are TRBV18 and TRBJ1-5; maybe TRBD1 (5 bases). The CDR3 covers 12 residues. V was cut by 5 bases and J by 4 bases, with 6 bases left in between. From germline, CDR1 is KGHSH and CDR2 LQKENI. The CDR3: CASSDRNQPQHF. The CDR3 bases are TGTGCCAGCTCAGACAGAAATCAGCCCCAGCATTTT.

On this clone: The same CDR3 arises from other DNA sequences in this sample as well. The CDR3 here is CASSEQGQETQYF. As DNA, the CDR3 is TGTGCCAGCAGTGAGCAGGGACAAGAGACCCAGTACTTC. The chain carries TRBV6-1 and TRBJ2-5, with TRBD1 as a possible D gene (5 bases). Deletions cut 3 bases from V and 2 bases from J, with 7 bases between. The CDR3 contains 13 residues. The germline gives CDR1 MNHNS, CDR2 SASEGT.

The CDR3 nucleotides are TGTGCTAGTGGACCTGACAGGGGTAACAATCAGCCCCAGCATTTT. It translates to CASGPDRGNNQPQHF. This chain links TRBV12-5 with TRBJ1-5; 8 bases line up with TRBD1. V lost 6 bases to trimming and J lost 3 bases; unmatched junction nucleotides: 7. The germline gives CDR1 LGHNT, CDR2 FRNRAP. This CDR3 comprises 15 residues.

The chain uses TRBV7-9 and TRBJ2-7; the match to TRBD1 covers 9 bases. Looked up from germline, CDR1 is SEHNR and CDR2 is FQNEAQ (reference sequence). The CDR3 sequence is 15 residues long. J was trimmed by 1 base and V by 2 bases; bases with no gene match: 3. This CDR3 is CASSLWDRASYEQYF. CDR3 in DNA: TGTGCCAGCAGCTTATGGGACAGGGCTTCCTACGAGCAGTACTTC.

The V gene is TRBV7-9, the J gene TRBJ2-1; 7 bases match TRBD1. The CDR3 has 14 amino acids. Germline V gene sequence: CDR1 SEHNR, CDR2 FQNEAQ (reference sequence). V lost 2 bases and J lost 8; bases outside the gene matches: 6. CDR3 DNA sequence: TGTGCCAGCAGCTTAAGTAGGGGGCAGCATGAGCAGTTCTTC. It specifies CASSLSRGQHEQFF. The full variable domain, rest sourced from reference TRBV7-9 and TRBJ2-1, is DTGVSQNPRHKITKRGQNVTFRCDPISEHNRLYWYRQTLGQGPEFLTYFQNEAQLEKSRLLSDRFSAERPKGSFSTLEIQRTEQGDSAMYLCASSLSRGQHEQFFGPGTRLTVL.

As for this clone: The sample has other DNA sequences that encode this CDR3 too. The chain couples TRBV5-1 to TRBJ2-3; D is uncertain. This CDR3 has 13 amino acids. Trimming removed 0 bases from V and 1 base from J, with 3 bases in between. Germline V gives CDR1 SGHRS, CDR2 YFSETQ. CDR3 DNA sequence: TGCGCCAGCAGCTTGGACCGCACAGATACGCAGTATTTT. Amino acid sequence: CASSLDRTDTQYF.

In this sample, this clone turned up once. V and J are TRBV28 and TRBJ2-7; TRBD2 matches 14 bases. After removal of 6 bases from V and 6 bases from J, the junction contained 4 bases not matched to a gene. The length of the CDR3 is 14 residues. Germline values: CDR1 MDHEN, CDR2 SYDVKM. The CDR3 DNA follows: TGTGCCAGCAGGGGTGGACTAGCGGGGGGCGAGCAGTACTTC. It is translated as CASRGGLAGGEQYF.

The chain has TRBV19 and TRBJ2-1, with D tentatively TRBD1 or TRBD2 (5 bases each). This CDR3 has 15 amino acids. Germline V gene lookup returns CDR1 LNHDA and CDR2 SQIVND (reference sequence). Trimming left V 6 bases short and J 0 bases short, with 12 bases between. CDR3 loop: CASSTSGSSYNEQFF. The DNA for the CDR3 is TGTGCCAGTAGCACCTCAGGGAGCTCCTACAATGAGCAGTTCTTC.

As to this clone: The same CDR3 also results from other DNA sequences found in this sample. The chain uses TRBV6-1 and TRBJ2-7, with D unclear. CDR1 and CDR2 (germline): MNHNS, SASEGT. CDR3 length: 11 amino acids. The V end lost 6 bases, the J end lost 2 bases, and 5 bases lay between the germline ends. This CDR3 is CASSRAYEQYF. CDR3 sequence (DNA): TGTGCCAGCAGCCGGGCCTACGAGCAGTACTTC.

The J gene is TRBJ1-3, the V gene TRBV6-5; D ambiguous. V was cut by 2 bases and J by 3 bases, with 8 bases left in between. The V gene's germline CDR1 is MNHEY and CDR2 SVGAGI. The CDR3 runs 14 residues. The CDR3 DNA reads TGTGCCAGCAGTTACCGGGGATATGGAAACACCATATATTTT. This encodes CASSYRGYGNTIYF.

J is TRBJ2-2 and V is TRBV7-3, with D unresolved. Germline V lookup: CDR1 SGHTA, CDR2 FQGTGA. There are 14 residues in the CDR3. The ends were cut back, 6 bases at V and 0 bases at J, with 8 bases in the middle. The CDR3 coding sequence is TGTGCCAGCAGTGAGGAGCCGAACACCGGGGAGCTGTTTTTT. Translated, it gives CASSEEPNTGELFF.

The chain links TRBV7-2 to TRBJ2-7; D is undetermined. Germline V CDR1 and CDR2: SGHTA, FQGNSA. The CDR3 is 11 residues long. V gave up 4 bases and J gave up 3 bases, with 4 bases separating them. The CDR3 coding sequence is TGTGCCAGCAGCTCCTACTACGAGCAGTACTTC. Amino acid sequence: CASSSYYEQYF.

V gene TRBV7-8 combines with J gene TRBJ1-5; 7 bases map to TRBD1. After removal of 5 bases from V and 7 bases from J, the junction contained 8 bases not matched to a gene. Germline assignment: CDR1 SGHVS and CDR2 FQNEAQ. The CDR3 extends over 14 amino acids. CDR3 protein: CASSEGTVGQPQHF. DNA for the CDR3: TGTGCCAGCAGCGAAGGGACAGTTGGCCAGCCCCAGCATTTT.

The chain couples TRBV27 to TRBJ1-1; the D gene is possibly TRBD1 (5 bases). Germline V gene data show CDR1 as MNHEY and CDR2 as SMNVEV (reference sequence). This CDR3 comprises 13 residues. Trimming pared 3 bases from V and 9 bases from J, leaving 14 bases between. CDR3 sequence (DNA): TGTGCCAGCAGTTTGGGGCGGTACCTTAAAGCTTTCTTT. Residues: CASSLGRYLKAFF.

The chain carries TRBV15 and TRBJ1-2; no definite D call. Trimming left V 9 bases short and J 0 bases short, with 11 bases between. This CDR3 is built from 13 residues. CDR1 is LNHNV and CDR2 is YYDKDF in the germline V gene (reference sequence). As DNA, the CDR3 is TGTGCCACTTCTCTCTTAGCTAACTATGGCTACACCTTC. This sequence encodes CATSLLANYGYTF.

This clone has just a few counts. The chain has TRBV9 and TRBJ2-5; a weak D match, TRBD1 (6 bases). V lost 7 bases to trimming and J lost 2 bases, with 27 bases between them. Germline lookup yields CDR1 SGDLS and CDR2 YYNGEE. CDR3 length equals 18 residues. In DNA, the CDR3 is TGTGCCAGCGGGAATCCACAGGGCGACCCAACCCATCAAGAGACCCAGTACTTC. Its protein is CASGNPQGDPTHQETQYF.

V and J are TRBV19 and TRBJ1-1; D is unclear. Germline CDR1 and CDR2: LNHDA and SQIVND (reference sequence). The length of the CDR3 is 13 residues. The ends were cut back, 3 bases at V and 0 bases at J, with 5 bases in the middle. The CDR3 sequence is CASSIELNTEAFF. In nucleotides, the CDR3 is TGTGCCAGTAGTATTGAGCTGAACACTGAAGCTTTCTTT.